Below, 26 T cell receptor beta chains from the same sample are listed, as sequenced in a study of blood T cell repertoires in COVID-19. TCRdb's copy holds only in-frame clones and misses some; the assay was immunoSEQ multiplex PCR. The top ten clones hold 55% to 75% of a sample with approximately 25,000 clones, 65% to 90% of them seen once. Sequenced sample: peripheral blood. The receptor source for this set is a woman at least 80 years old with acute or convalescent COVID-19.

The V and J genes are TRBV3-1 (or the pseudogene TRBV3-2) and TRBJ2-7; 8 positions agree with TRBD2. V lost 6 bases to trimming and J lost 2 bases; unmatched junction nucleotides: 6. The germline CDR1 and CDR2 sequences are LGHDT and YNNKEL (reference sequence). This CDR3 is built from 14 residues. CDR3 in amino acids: CASRPSGGAYEQYF. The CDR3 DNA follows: TGTGCCAGCAGGCCCTCGGGGGGGGCCTACGAGCAGTACTTC.

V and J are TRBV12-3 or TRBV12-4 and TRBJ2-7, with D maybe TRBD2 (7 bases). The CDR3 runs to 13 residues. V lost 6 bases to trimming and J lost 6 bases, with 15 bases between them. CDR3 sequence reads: CASSSSGGREQYF. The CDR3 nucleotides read TGTGCCAGCAGCTCCTCGGGGGGCCGCGAGCAGTACTTC.

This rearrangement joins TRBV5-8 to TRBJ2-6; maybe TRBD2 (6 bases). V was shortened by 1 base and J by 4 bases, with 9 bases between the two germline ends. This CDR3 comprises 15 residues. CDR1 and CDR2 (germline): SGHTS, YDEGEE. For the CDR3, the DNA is TGTGCCAGCAGCTTGCGGGCGGGGGGGGCCAACGTCCTGACTTTC. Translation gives CASSLRAGGANVLTF.

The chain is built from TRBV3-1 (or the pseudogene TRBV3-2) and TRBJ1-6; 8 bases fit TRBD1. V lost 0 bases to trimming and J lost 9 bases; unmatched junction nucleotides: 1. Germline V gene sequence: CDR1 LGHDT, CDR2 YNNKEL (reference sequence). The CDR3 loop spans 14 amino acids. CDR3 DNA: TGTGCCAGCAGCCAAGACAGGGGGCGTTCACCCCTCCACTTT. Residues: CASSQDRGRSPLHF.

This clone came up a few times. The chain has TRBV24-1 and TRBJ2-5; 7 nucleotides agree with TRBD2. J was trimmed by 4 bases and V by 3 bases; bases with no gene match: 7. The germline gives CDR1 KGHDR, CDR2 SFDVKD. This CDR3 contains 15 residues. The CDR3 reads CATSDPGGRAETQYF. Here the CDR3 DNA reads TGTGCCACCAGTGATCCCGGGGGGAGGGCAGAGACCCAGTACTTC.

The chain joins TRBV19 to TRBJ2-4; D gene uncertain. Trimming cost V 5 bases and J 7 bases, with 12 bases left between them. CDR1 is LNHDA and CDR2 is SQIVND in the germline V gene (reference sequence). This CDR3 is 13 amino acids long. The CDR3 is CASSPTARNIQYF. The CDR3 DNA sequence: TGTGCCAGTAGTCCTACTGCTAGGAACATTCAGTACTTC.

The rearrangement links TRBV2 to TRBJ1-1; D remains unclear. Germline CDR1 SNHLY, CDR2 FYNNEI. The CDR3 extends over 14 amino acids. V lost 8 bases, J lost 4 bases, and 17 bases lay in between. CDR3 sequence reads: CASAAYGEGTEAFF. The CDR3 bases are TGTGCCAGCGCAGCTTATGGGGAGGGCACTGAAGCTTTCTTT.

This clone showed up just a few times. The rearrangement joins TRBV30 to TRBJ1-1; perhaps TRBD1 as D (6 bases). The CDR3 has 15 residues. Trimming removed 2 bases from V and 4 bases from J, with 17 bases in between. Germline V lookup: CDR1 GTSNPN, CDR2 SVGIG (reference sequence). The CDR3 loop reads CAWSQTGPGGTEAFF. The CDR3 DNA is TGTGCCTGGAGTCAAACAGGGCCGGGGGGCACTGAAGCTTTCTTT.

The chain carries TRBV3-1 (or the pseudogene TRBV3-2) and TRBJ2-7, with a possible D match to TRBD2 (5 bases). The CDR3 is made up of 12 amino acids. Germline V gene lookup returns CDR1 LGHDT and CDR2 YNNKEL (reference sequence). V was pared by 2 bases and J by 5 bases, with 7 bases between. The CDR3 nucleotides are TGTGCCAGCAGCCAACGGACTCACGAGCAGTACTTC. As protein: CASSQRTHEQYF.

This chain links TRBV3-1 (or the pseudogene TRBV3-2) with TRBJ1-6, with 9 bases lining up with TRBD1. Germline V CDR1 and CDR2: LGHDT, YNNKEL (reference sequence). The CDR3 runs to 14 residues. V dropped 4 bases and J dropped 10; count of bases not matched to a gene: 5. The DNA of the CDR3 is TGTGCCAGCAGCCCTGGACAGGGGCAATCACCCCTCCACTTT. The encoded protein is CASSPGQGQSPLHF.

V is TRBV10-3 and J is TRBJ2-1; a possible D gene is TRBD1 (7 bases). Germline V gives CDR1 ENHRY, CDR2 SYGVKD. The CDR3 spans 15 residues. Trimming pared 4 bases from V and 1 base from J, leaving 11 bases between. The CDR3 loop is CAISGAGQSYNEQFF. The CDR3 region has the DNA TGTGCCATCAGTGGGGCGGGACAGTCCTACAATGAGCAGTTCTTC.

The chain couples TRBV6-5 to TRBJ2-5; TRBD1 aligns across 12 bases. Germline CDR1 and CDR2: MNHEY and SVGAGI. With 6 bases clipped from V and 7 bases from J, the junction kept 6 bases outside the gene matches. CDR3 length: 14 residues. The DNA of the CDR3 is TGTGCCAGCAGAGGGACAGGGGGCCCGTCGACCCAGTACTTC. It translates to CASRGTGGPSTQYF.

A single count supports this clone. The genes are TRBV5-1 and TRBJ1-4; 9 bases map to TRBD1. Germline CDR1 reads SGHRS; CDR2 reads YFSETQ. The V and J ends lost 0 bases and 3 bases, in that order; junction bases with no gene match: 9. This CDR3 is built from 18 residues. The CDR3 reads CASSLGYRGRRSNEKLFF. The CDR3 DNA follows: TGCGCCAGCAGCTTGGGATACAGGGGGCGACGGTCTAATGAAAAACTGTTTTTT.

The CDR3 region has the DNA TGTGCCAGCAGCCGTTTAGGGGAAGACACCGGGGAGCTGTTTTTT. This translates into CASSRLGEDTGELFF. This chain connects TRBV4-2 to TRBJ2-2; TRBD1 might be the D (5 bases). The germline CDR1 and CDR2 sequences are LGHNA and YNFKEQ. The V end was cut by 4 bases, the J end by 3 bases, with 12 bases between. The CDR3 has 15 amino acids.

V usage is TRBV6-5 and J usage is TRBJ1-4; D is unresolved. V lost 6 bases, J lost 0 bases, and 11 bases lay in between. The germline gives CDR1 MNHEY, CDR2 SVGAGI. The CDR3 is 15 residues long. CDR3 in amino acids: CASSREPPTNEKLFF. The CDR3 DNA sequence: TGTGCCAGCAGCCGGGAACCCCCAACTAATGAAAAACTGTTTTTT.

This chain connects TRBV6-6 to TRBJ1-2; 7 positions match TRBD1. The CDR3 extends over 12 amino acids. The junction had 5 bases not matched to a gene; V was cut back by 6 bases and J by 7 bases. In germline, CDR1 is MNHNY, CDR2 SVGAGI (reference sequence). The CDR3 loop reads CASSPTGFGYTF. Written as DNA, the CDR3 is TGTGCCAGCAGCCCGACAGGGTTTGGCTACACCTTC.

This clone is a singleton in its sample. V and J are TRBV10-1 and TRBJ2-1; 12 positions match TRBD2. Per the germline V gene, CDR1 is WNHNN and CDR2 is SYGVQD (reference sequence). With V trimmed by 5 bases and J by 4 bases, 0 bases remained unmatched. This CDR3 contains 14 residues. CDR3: CASSTSGGYNEQFF. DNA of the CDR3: TGCGCCAGCAGTACTAGCGGGGGGTACAATGAGCAGTTCTTC.

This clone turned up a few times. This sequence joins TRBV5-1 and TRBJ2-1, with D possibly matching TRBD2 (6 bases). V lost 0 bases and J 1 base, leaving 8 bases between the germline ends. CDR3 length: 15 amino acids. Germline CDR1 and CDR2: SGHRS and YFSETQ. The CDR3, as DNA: TGCGCCAGCAGCTTGGGGGGACTGTCCTACAATGAGCAGTTCTTC. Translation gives CASSLGGLSYNEQFF.

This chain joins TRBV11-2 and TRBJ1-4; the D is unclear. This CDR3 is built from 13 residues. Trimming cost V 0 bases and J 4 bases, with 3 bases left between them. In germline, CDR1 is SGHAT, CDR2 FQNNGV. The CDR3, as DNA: TGTGCCAGCAGCTTAGATCGTAATGAAAAACTGTTTTTT. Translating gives CASSLDRNEKLFF.

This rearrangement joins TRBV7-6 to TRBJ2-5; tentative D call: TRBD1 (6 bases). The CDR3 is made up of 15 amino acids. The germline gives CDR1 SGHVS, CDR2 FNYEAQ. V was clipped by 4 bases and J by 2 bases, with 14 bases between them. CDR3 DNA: TGTGCCAGCAGCTCCTTCAGGGGCCTGCAAGAGACCCAGTACTTC. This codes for CASSSFRGLQETQYF.

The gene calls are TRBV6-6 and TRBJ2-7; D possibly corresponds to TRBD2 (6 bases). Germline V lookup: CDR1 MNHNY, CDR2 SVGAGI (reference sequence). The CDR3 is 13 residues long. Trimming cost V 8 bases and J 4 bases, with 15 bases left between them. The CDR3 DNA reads TGTGCCAGCTGTCGTGAACTAGCATACGAGCAGTACTTC. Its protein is CASCRELAYEQYF.

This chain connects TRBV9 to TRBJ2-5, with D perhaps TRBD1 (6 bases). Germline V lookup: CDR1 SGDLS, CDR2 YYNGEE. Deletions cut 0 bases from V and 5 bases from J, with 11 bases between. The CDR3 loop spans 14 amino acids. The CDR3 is CASSVGRQGETQYF. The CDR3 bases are TGTGCCAGCAGCGTAGGTCGGCAGGGGGAGACCCAGTACTTC. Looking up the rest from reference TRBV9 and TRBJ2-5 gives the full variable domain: DSGVTQTPKHLITATGQRVTLRCSPRSGDLSVYWYQQSLDQGLQFLIQYYNGEERAKGNILERFSAQQFPDLHSELNLSSLELGDSALYFCASSVGRQGETQYFGPGTRLLVL.

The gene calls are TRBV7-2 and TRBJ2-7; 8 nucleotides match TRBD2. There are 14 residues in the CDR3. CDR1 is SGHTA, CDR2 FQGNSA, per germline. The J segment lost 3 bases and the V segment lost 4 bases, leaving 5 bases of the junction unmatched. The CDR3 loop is CASSSIAGSYEQYF. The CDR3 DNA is TGTGCCAGCAGCTCCATAGCGGGAAGCTACGAGCAGTACTTC.

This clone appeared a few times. Written as DNA, the CDR3 is TGTGCCAGCAGCTTCTTAAGTCTCAGGCCCGGGATGAACTATGGCTACACCTTC. It translates to CASSFLSLRPGMNYGYTF. The V gene is TRBV5-5, the J gene TRBJ1-2; D is unresolved. Germline V gives CDR1 SGHKS, CDR2 YYEKEE (reference sequence). Trimming pared 2 bases from V and 2 bases from J, leaving 22 bases between. The CDR3 loop spans 18 amino acids.

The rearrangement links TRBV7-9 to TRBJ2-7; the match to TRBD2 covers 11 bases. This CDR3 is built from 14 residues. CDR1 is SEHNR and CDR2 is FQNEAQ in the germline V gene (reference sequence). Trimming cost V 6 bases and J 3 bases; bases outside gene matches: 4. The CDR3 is CASSPLAGDYEQYF. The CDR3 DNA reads TGTGCCAGCAGTCCACTAGCGGGGGACTACGAGCAGTACTTC.

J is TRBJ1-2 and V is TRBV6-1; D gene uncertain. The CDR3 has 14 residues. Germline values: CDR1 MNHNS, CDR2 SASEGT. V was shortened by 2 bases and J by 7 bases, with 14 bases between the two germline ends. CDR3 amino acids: CASSEYGPRGGYTF. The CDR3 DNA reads TGTGCCAGCAGTGAATACGGCCCGCGAGGTGGCTACACCTTC.